This T cell receptor (beta chain) is from a study of shared clonotypes between healthy human individuals. Study at large: Donor ages ranged 18 to 49 years: a couple of women, a few men. Study observations and caveats: The genetic and exposure-history diversity represented was limited by few donors.

From germline, CDR1 is MDHEN and CDR2 SYDVKM. This CDR3 is 17 amino acids long. Trimming stripped 1 base from V and 5 bases from J, with 17 bases between. In regard to this clone: Its antigen remains unknown.

Source study methods: ImmunoSEQ output held junction-only sequences without quality scores, so filtering differed. The data were produced by immunoSEQ multiplex PCR, yet TCRdb's version contains in-frame clones alone and is incomplete. Clonal size and the V and J genes are those of that table, whereas D and trimming came from the DNA. The sample has around 500,000 clones; less than 80% are singletons. This clonotype originated in a woman aged 40 to 50 in good health. Some clones in this sample may be carry-over from other donors' samples. The chain combines TRBV28 with TRBJ1-4; tentatively, D is TRBD1 (5 bases). The material sequenced was PBMCs. The CDR3 spells CASSLSPRGGRNEKLFF. The CDR3 nucleotides are TGTGCCAGCAGTTTATCTCCTCGTGGGGGGAGGAATGAAAAACTGTTTTTT.